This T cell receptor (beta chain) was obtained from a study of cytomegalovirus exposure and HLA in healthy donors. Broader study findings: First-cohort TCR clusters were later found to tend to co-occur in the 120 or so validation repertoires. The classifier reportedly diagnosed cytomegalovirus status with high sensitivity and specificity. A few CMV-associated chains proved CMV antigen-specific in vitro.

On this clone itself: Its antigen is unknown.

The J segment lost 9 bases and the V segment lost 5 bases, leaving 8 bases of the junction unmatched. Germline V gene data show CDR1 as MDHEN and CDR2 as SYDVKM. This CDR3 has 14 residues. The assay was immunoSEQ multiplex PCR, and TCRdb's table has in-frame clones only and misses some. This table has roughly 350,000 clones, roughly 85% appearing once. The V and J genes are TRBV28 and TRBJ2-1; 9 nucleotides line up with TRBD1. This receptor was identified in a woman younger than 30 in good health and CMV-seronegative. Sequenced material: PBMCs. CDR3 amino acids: CASSRGTGQSEQFF. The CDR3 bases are TGTGCCAGCAGTCGGGGGACAGGGCAGAGTGAGCAGTTCTTC. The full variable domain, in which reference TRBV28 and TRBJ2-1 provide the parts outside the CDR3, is DVKVTQSSRYLVKRTGEKVFLECVQDMDHENMFWYRQDPGLGLRLIYFSYDVKMKEKGDIPEGYSVSREKKERFSLILESASTNQTSMYLCASSRGTGQSEQFFGPGTRLTVL.